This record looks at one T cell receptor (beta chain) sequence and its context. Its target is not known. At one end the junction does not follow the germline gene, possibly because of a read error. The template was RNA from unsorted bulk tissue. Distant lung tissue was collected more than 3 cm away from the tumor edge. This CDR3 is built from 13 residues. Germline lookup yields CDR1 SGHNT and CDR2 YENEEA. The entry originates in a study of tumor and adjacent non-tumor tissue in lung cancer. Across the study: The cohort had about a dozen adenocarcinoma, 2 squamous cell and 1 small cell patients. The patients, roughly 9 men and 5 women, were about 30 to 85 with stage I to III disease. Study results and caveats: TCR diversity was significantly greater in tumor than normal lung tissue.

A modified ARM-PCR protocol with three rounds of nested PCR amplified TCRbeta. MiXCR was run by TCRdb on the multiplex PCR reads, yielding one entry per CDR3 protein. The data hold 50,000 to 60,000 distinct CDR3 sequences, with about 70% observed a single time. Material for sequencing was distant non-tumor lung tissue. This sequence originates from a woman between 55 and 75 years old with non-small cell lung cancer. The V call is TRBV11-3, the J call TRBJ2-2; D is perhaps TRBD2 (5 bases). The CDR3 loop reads CTSSLVGSGKLFF. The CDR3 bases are TGTACCAGCAGCTTAGTAGGGTCCGGGAAGCTGTTTTTC.